Sequencing of this TCR beta chain was carried out in a study of T cell responses to AZD1222 COVID-19 vaccine. Overall study findings and caveats: Repertoires were obtained solely post-peak T cell response.

The junction had 8 bases not matched to a gene; V was cut back by 4 bases and J by 4 bases. Germline CDR1 reads SGHDT; CDR2 reads YYEEEE. CDR3 size: 16 residues. Assay used: immunoSEQ multiplex PCR; TCRdb lists only in-frame clones, some missing. The sample has roughly 72,000 clones, approximately 89% seen once; the top ten hold more than 8.5%. This clone has just one count. As yet, its antigen is unknown. The rearrangement links TRBV5-6 to TRBJ2-1, with 10 bases lining up with TRBD1. The TCR was taken from an adult who received the MenACWY meningococcal vaccine as a control. The sample in question was peripheral blood, obtained 28 days after the second dose of the MenACWY control vaccine. CDR3 DNA sequence: TGTGCCAGCAGCCCCCGATTGGGACAGGGGTACAATGAGCAGTTCTTC. This codes for CASSPRLGQGYNEQFF.